This passage covers 2 T cell receptor beta chains from one sample sequenced in a study of control samples from healthy donors and cancer patients. Method: immunoSEQ multiplex PCR; TCRdb's copy keeps in-frame clones and lacks some. This sample has under 100,000 clones, with 85% to 95% found just once. Sequencing input: blood. The receptors derive from a woman aged 25-40 years in good health.

The chain is built from TRBV2 and TRBJ2-1; D is uncertain. V was shortened by 6 bases and J by 8 bases, with 11 bases between the two germline ends. This CDR3 spans 12 amino acids. CDR1 and CDR2 from the germline V gene are SNHLY and FYNNEI. CDR3 region: CASRLTPHEQFF. The CDR3 region has the DNA TGTGCCAGCAGGCTGACTCCACATGAGCAGTTCTTC.

In this sample, this clone turned up once. This sequence joins TRBV6-1 and TRBJ1-4; TRBD1 might be the D (6 bases). The CDR3 has 19 residues. V lost 2 bases and J lost 0, with 19 bases in between. Per the germline V gene, CDR1 is MNHNS and CDR2 is SASEGT. CDR3 sequence: CASSEFAVEWTATNEKLFF. The CDR3, as DNA: TGTGCCAGCAGTGAATTTGCAGTTGAGTGGACAGCAACTAATGAAAAACTGTTTTTT.